This passage covers 15 T cell receptor beta chains from one sample sequenced in a study of monozygotic twins with inflammatory bowel disease (dated by TCRdb to the late 2010s). The library relied on 5' RACE. The run used an Illumina HiSeq 2500. Reads reprocessed by TCRdb are summarized as one entry per CDR3 protein sequence, and DNA is absent. This sample's table lists about 160,000 distinct CDR3 sequences. 2% to 3% of the sample is held by the ten biggest clonotypes. Sequencing was done on a sample of blood. All receptors come from a human donor with ulcerative colitis or Crohn's disease, or a healthy co-twin of an affected twin (not recorded which).

CDR3 amino acids: CASSFLSSGNTIYF. J is TRBJ1-3 and V is TRBV7-9. The germline V gene encodes CDR1 SEHNR and CDR2 FQNEAQ (reference sequence). CDR3 length: 14 residues.

The V call is TRBV6-4, the J call TRBJ2-5; there is no DNA to check the TCRdb D call of TRBD2. In germline, CDR1 is MRHNA, CDR2 SNTAGT. This CDR3 has 15 amino acids. CDR3 sequence reads: CASSDSGGAQETQYF.

The J gene is TRBJ2-3, the V gene TRBV18; TCRdb reports TRBD2, a call that lacks DNA to check it against. CDR1 and CDR2 from the germline V gene are KGHSH and LQKENI. The CDR3 totals 18 residues. CDR3 in amino acids: CASSPTSTLGYGTDTQYF. The full variable domain, its missing parts supplied by reference TRBV18 and TRBJ2-3, is NAGVMQNPRHLVRRRGQEARLRCSPMKGHSHVYWYRQLPEEGLKFMVYLQKENIIDESGMPKERFSAEFPKEGPSILRIQQVVRGDSAAYFCASSPTSTLGYGTDTQYFGPGTRLTVL.

CDR3 loop: CASSPPRDYNEQFF. This chain joins TRBV28 and TRBJ2-1; TCRdb returns TRBD2, unconfirmable since there is no DNA. The CDR3 runs to 14 residues. Germline V gene data show CDR1 as MDHEN and CDR2 as SYDVKM.

This chain connects TRBV11-2 to TRBJ2-7. Germline V gene data show CDR1 as SGHAT and CDR2 as FQNNGV. The CDR3 runs to 16 residues. The CDR3 protein is CASSLVGGPSSYEQYF. Full variable domain (missing parts from reference TRBV11-2 and TRBJ2-7): EAGVAQSPRYKIIEKRQSVAFWCNPISGHATLYWYQQILGQGPKLLIQFQNNGVVDDSQLPKDRFSAERLKGVDSTLKIQPAKLEDSAVYLCASSLVGGPSSYEQYFGPGTRLTVT.

V gene TRBV5-1 combines with J gene TRBJ2-1; TCRdb's D gene call, TRBD1, goes unchecked for lack of DNA. This CDR3 region has 13 residues. Germline CDR1 is SGHRS and CDR2 is YFSETQ. CDR3: CASSLEGAPEQFF. The full variable domain, rest sourced from reference TRBV5-1 and TRBJ2-1, is KAGVTQTPRYLIKTRGQQVTLSCSPISGHRSVSWYQQTPGQGLQFLFEYFSETQRNKGNFPGRFSGRQFSNSRSEMNVSTLELGDSALYLCASSLEGAPEQFFGPGTRLTVL.

The CDR3: CASSSGRNNQPQHF. The chain recombines TRBV7-9 with TRBJ1-5. The CDR3 sequence is 14 residues long. Looked up from germline, CDR1 is SEHNR and CDR2 is FQNEAQ (reference sequence). Variable domain in full (rest from reference TRBV7-9 and TRBJ1-5): DTGVSQNPRHKITKRGQNVTFRCDPISEHNRLYWYRQTLGQGPEFLTYFQNEAQLEKSRLLSDRFSAERPKGSFSTLEIQRTEQGDSAMYLCASSSGRNNQPQHFGDGTRLSIL.

This chain links TRBV19 with TRBJ1-1; TCRdb lists TRBD1, though no DNA is available to test this call. In germline, CDR1 is LNHDA, CDR2 SQIVND (reference sequence). The CDR3 contains 14 residues. CDR3 loop: CASDRGLGNTEAFF.

The CDR3 loop reads CASSSRLQETQYF. The gene calls are TRBV5-5 and TRBJ2-5. Germline V gives CDR1 SGHKS, CDR2 YYEKEE (reference sequence). This CDR3 is 13 amino acids long. The full variable domain, in which reference TRBV5-5 and TRBJ2-5 provide the parts outside the CDR3, is DAGVTQSPTHLIKTRGQQVTLRCSPISGHKSVSWYQQVLGQGPQFIFQYYEKEERGRGNFPDRFSARQFPNYSSELNVNALLLGDSALYLCASSSRLQETQYFGPGTRLLVL.

The J gene is TRBJ2-7, the V gene TRBV5-1; TCRdb outputs TRBD2, but without DNA this stays unchecked. CDR1 and CDR2 from the germline V gene are SGHRS and YFSETQ. There are 15 residues in the CDR3. CDR3 sequence reads: CASSLPSGGDDEQYF.

The genes are TRBV2 and TRBJ2-1; absent DNA, TCRdb's TRBD2 call cannot be checked. CDR3 length: 15 amino acids. Per the germline V gene, CDR1 is SNHLY and CDR2 is FYNNEI. The CDR3 reads CASKGLAGFYNEQFF.

The rearrangement joins TRBV5-1 to TRBJ2-5; TCRdb's D call, TRBD1, is unchecked because there is no DNA. CDR1 is SGHRS, CDR2 YFSETQ, per germline. This CDR3 is built from 15 residues. CDR3 region: CASSSIDRSQETQYF.

The chain links TRBV4-3 to TRBJ1-6; TCRdb returns TRBD1, unconfirmable since there is no DNA. The CDR3 spans 15 residues. Germline assignment: CDR1 LGHNA and CDR2 YSLEER. CDR3 amino acids: CASSHDRGENSPLHF.

The chain is built from TRBV3-1 and TRBJ2-5; lacking DNA, the TRBD1 call made by TCRdb goes unchecked. CDR1 LGHDT and CDR2 YNNKEL come from the germline V gene (reference sequence). The CDR3 has 15 residues. The CDR3 protein is CASSHYRDEKETQYF.

V usage is TRBV5-1 and J usage is TRBJ2-5; the D gene TCRdb calls, TRBD2, cannot be checked with no DNA. Germline V CDR1 and CDR2: SGHRS, YFSETQ. This CDR3 spans 13 amino acids. CDR3 region: CATSTAVQETQYF. The full variable domain, completed using reference TRBV5-1 and TRBJ2-5, is KAGVTQTPRYLIKTRGQQVTLSCSPISGHRSVSWYQQTPGQGLQFLFEYFSETQRNKGNFPGRFSGRQFSNSRSEMNVSTLELGDSALYLCATSTAVQETQYFGPGTRLLVL.